One TCR beta chain is described in this entry. The data derive from a study of control samples from healthy donors and cancer patients. Measured with immunoSEQ multiplex PCR; TCRdb has only the in-frame clones, and not every one. This table holds roughly 120,000 clones, 88% found once. The CDR3 spans 16 residues. The germline V gene has CDR1 MNHEY and CDR2 SVGAGI. V dropped 2 bases and J dropped 7 bases, with 15 bases sitting between them. The receptor's source is a woman aged 70 to 79 in good health. The specimen sequenced was blood. The rearrangement joins TRBV6-5 to TRBJ1-6, with a tentative D call TRBD1 (5 bases). The CDR3 loop is CASSYGTGGGNSPLHF. The CDR3 DNA follows: TGTGCCAGCAGTTACGGCACCGGGGGGGGAAATTCACCCCTCCACTTT.